Following are 32 T cell receptor beta chains from one sample sequenced in a study of breast tumors, draining lymph nodes, adjacent tissues. Breast cancer patients provided tissue from their axillary draining lymph nodes. MiXCR was run by TCRdb on the multiplex PCR reads, yielding one entry per CDR3 protein. Of approximately 130,000 distinct CDR3 sequences in the sample, 21% are singletons; the top ten hold about 2.2%. Sequenced input: axillary lymph node tissue. The receptors come from a female donor with breast cancer. Some clones in this sample may be carry-over from other donors' samples.

This clonotype was recorded many times. The chain employs TRBV5-4 and TRBJ2-7; D is unresolved. The CDR3 sequence is 14 residues long. V was pared by 3 bases and J by 4 bases, with 14 bases between. CDR1 is SGHNT and CDR2 is YYREEE in the germline V gene (reference sequence). As DNA, the CDR3 is TGTGCCAGCAGCTCCGGCCGGACCACTTACGAGCAGTACTTC. Its translation is CASSSGRTTYEQYF.

As regards this clonotype: A much larger clone lies a single base off, so this may be a read error. The genes are TRBV6-2 or TRBV6-3 and TRBJ2-7, with D tentatively TRBD2 (5 bases). The J call may be wrong; the DNA end is better matched by TRBJ2-1. The CDR3 spans 15 residues. Looked up from germline, CDR1 is MNHEY and CDR2 is SVGEGT. In DNA, the CDR3 is TGTGCCAGCAAAGAGGGCAGGAAGGGCTACGATGAGCAGTTCTTC. Its translation is CASKEGRKGYDEQFF.

To note about this clonotype: A much more abundant neighbour one base away suggests this may be a read error. The chain joins TRBV19 to TRBJ2-1; D is uncertain. The V gene's germline CDR1 is LNHDA and CDR2 SQIVND (reference sequence). The CDR3 loop spans 13 amino acids. V lost 3 bases and J lost 3, with 6 bases in between. CDR3 sequence (DNA): TGTGCCAGTAGTATTGAGATCTACAATGAGCAGTTCTTC. It encodes CASSIEIYNEQFF.

Details on this clonotype: The conserved phenylalanine or tryptophan is not found at the CDR3 terminus, so this likely reflects a read error. The V and J genes are TRBV30 and TRBJ2-2; 14 bases fit TRBD2. The V and J ends lost 5 bases and 3 bases, in that order; junction bases with no gene match: 14. This CDR3 contains 19 residues. CDR1 and CDR2 from the germline V gene are GTSNPN and SVGIG (reference sequence). This chain's CDR3 is CAWGHPGLAGAWDTGELFV. Here the CDR3 DNA reads TGTGCCTGGGGACACCCGGGACTAGCGGGAGCCTGGGACACCGGGGAGCTGTTTGTT.

The chain uses TRBV7-2 and TRBJ2-4; D gene unclear. Germline V CDR1 and CDR2: SGHTA, FQGNSA. With 1 base removed from V and 0 bases from J, the gap between germline ends came to 4 bases. This CDR3 is 14 amino acids long. Here the CDR3 DNA reads TGTGCCAGCAGCTTAGGACTAGCCAAAAACATTCAGTACTTC. It codes for CASSLGLAKNIQYF.

This clonotype was seen many times. The V gene is TRBV7-2, the J gene TRBJ2-3, with unresolved D. V was shortened by 6 bases and J by 6 bases, with 7 bases between the two germline ends. The CDR3 runs 11 residues. CDR1 and CDR2 (germline): SGHTA, FQGNSA. The CDR3 DNA reads TGTGCCAGCAGACGACTGGATACGCAGTATTTT. Its protein is CASRRLDTQYF.

Comment on this clonotype: This may be a read error: a much more frequent sequence differs by one nucleotide. The chain employs TRBV15 and TRBJ1-5; 8 bases line up with TRBD1. The CDR3 covers 15 residues. Germline CDR1 and CDR2: LNHNV and YYDKDF (reference sequence). The CDR3 DNA is TGTGCCATCAGCAGAGATCAGGGACAGGTTAAGCCCCAGCATTTT. As protein: CAISRDQGQVKPQHF.

This clonotype has ten or more counts. The rearrangement joins TRBV6-1 to TRBJ2-3, with 7 bases lining up with TRBD2. J gave up 4 bases and V 4 bases, and 8 bases lay outside the gene matches. Germline V gene lookup returns CDR1 MNHNS and CDR2 SASEGT. CDR3 length: 15 amino acids. CDR3 sequence (DNA): TGTGCCAGCAGTGCGTATGGCGGGAGCTCAGATACGCAGTATTTT. Translated: CASSAYGGSSDTQYF.

This clonotype was counted ten times or more. The chain joins TRBV7-9 to TRBJ2-5; D possibly corresponds to TRBD1 (6 bases). CDR1 is SEHNR, CDR2 FQNEAQ, per germline (reference sequence). The V end lost 1 base, the J end lost 5 bases, and 8 bases lay between the germline ends. CDR3 length: 13 amino acids. The CDR3 DNA is TGTGCCAGCAGCTTAGATACAGGGGAGACCCAGTACTTC. This sequence encodes CASSLDTGETQYF.

There are many counts of this clonotype. This chain joins TRBV20-1 and TRBJ2-7, with 15 bases lining up with TRBD2. From germline, CDR1 is DFQATT and CDR2 SNEGSKA (reference sequence). The ends lost 6 bases at V and 7 bases at J; junction bases unmatched: 13. This CDR3 region has 16 residues. CDR3 sequence reads: CSALNEGLAGGWEQYF. In DNA form, the CDR3 reads TGCAGTGCGCTAAATGAAGGACTAGCGGGAGGGTGGGAGCAGTACTTC.

The chain joins TRBV12-3 or TRBV12-4 to TRBJ2-4; D possibly corresponds to TRBD1 (5 bases). The CDR3 has 17 residues. The germline V and J ends were trimmed by 5 bases and 1 base, with 18 bases remaining between them. CDR3 sequence (DNA): TGTGCCAGCAGTGGTCGGACACTTGGTTTGGCCAAAAACATTCAGTACTTC. Protein: CASSGRTLGLAKNIQYF.

A word on this clonotype: Given a much more abundant clone one base away, this may be a read error. The chain recombines TRBV28 with TRBJ2-7, with D possibly being TRBD1 (6 bases). Germline CDR1 reads MDHEN; CDR2 reads SYDVKM. The CDR3 has 15 amino acids. Here the CDR3 DNA reads TGTGCCAGCAGTTCAACCGGGACACAAAACTACGAGCAGCACTTC. Protein product: CASSSTGTQNYEQHF.

The table lists this clonotype with many counts. The genes are TRBV28 and TRBJ2-7; D not certain. V was shortened by 6 bases and J by 6 bases, with 12 bases between the two germline ends. This CDR3 is built from 12 residues. CDR1 MDHEN and CDR2 SYDVKM come from the germline V gene. DNA for the CDR3: TGTGCCAGCAGCCCACAGTTAGGCGAGCAGTACTTC. Translation gives CASSPQLGEQYF.

This clonotype came up many times. The chain couples TRBV7-9 to TRBJ2-1; D not resolved. The CDR3 length is 14 residues. Trimming shortened V by 1 base and J by 0 bases, and 4 bases separated the two germline ends. Per the germline V gene, CDR1 is SEHNR and CDR2 is FQNEAQ (reference sequence). The DNA for the CDR3 is TGTGCCAGCAGCTTAGGGAGCTCCTACAATGAGCAGTTCTTC. It yields the protein CASSLGSSYNEQFF. The full variable domain, rest sourced from reference TRBV7-9 and TRBJ2-1, is DTGVSQNPRHKITKRGQNVTFRCDPISEHNRLYWYRQTLGQGPEFLTYFQNEAQLEKSRLLSDRFSAERPKGSFSTLEIQRTEQGDSAMYLCASSLGSSYNEQFFGPGTRLTVL.

This clonotype was observed at least ten times. The chain couples TRBV20-1 to TRBJ2-1; the D gene is possibly TRBD2 (5 bases). Germline values: CDR1 DFQATT, CDR2 SNEGSKA (reference sequence). The V gene lost 3 bases and the J gene lost 0 bases, with 6 bases spanning the gap. This CDR3 comprises 13 residues. The CDR3 bases are TGCAGTGCTAGCCGGGACTCCTACAATGAGCAGTTCTTC. It specifies CSASRDSYNEQFF.

CDR3 bases: TGTGCCAGCAGAATCCAGGGAATTAGGAAAAGCAATCAGCCCCAGCATTTT. Translated: CASRIQGIRKSNQPQHF. The rearrangement uses TRBV28 and TRBJ1-5; perhaps TRBD1 as D (5 bases). In germline, CDR1 is MDHEN, CDR2 SYDVKM. V lost 6 bases to trimming and J lost 1 base, with 19 bases between them. CDR3 length: 17 amino acids. The full variable domain, rest sourced from reference TRBV28 and TRBJ1-5, is DVKVTQSSRYLVKRTGEKVFLECVQDMDHENMFWYRQDPGLGLRLIYFSYDVKMKEKGDIPEGYSVSREKKERFSLILESASTNQTSMYLCASRIQGIRKSNQPQHFGDGTRLSIL.

This clonotype was counted ten times or more. V gene TRBV10-2 combines with J gene TRBJ2-5; 7 nucleotides agree with TRBD2. Germline values: CDR1 WSHSY, CDR2 SAAADI. This CDR3 is 12 amino acids long. V trimming: 4 bases; J trimming: 5 bases; junction bases outside the gene matches: 1. The CDR3 DNA sequence: TGCGCCAGCAGTGGGGAGGGGGAGACCCAGTACTTC. This sequence encodes CASSGEGETQYF.

This clonotype was observed at least ten times. CDR3 coding DNA: TGTGCCAGCAGCTTGGTAGGCGCTCGCGCCCCCTACGAGCAGTACTTC. Its protein is CASSLVGARAPYEQYF. The chain links TRBV5-6 to TRBJ2-7, with unresolved D. The V gene's germline CDR1 is SGHDT and CDR2 YYEEEE. V was pared by 0 bases and J by 2 bases, with 15 bases between. There are 16 residues in the CDR3.

This sequence joins TRBV28 and TRBJ2-1; 13 positions agree with TRBD2. The CDR3 runs 20 residues. CDR1 and CDR2 (germline): MDHEN, SYDVKM. V lost 7 bases and J lost 2; bases outside the gene matches: 17. CDR3: CASNLPGTSGTETTYNEQFF. The CDR3 nucleotides are TGTGCCAGCAACCTCCCCGGGACTAGCGGGACCGAAACCACCTACAATGAGCAGTTCTTC. The variable domain in full, with the rest retrieved from reference TRBV28 and TRBJ2-1, is DVKVTQSSRYLVKRTGEKVFLECVQDMDHENMFWYRQDPGLGLRLIYFSYDVKMKEKGDIPEGYSVSREKKERFSLILESASTNQTSMYLCASNLPGTSGTETTYNEQFFGPGTRLTVL.

This clonotype was observed many times. The rearrangement uses TRBV7-3 and TRBJ2-1; D call uncertain. The CDR3 is made up of 12 amino acids. From germline, CDR1 is SGHTA and CDR2 FQGTGA. The V gene lost 5 bases and the J gene lost 7 bases, with 9 bases spanning the gap. The CDR3: CASSITLNEQFF. The CDR3 DNA sequence: TGTGCCAGCAGCATTACCTTAAATGAGCAGTTCTTC. Complete variable domain (other parts from reference TRBV7-3 and TRBJ2-1): GAGVSQTPSNKVTEKGKYVELRCDPISGHTALYWYRQSLGQGPEFLIYFQGTGAADDSGLPNDRFFAVRPEGSVSTLKIQRTERGDSAVYLCASSITLNEQFFGPGTRLTVL.

This clonotype has at least ten counts. The chain joins TRBV3-1 to TRBJ2-1; D remains ambiguous. The germline CDR1 and CDR2 sequences are LGHDT and YNNKEL (reference sequence). V lost 0 bases and J lost 12, with 18 bases in between. This CDR3 is built from 15 residues. The CDR3 DNA is TGTGCCAGCAGCCAAGATCTTAGGTCGGCAGGTTTGCAGTTCTTC. Translated: CASSQDLRSAGLQFF.

This clonotype has just a few counts. The rearrangement uses TRBV27 and TRBJ1-4; D possibly corresponds to TRBD1 (6 bases). The germline V and J ends were trimmed by 3 bases and 7 bases, with 15 bases remaining between them. Germline loops: CDR1 MNHEY, CDR2 SMNVEV (reference sequence). The CDR3 is 15 amino acids. As DNA, the CDR3 is TGTGCCAGCAGTTTTATAATGGGGGCTGCTGAAAAACTGTTTTTT. Its translation: CASSFIMGAAEKLFF.

As regards this clonotype: At one end the junction does not follow the germline gene, possibly because of a read error. V usage is TRBV7-2 and J usage is TRBJ2-7; TRBD1 might be the D (6 bases). The CDR3 runs to 15 residues. Germline CDR1 reads SGHTA; CDR2 reads FQGNSA. The CDR3 reads CASGPTGNPLREQCF. In DNA, the CDR3 is TGTGCCAGCGGCCCCACAGGGAACCCCCTCCGCGAGCAGTGCTTC.

In regard to this clonotype: This may arise from a read error, as a much more abundant clone is one base away. The chain carries TRBV19 and TRBJ2-1, with TRBD2 matching 10 bases. Germline CDR1 is LNHDA and CDR2 is SQIVND (reference sequence). This CDR3 comprises 16 residues. J was trimmed by 6 bases and V by 8 bases; bases with no gene match: 13. CDR3 coding DNA: TGTGCCAGTTCCGATCCGGGACTAGCGATTTGCAATGAGCAGTTCTTC. This codes for CASSDPGLAICNEQFF.

This clonotype was detected ten times or more. The CDR3 DNA sequence: TGTGCCAGCAGTTTGGATCCTCGGGCTAGCGCCGAGCAGTTCTTC. It codes for CASSLDPRASAEQFF. The rearrangement joins TRBV27 to TRBJ2-1; tentatively, D is TRBD2 (6 bases). The CDR3 runs 15 residues. The germline V and J ends were trimmed by 3 bases and 10 bases, with 19 bases remaining between them. Germline V CDR1 and CDR2: MNHEY, SMNVEV (reference sequence).

The sample holds many counts of this clonotype. The rearrangement uses TRBV11-2 and TRBJ2-5; no reliable D call. This CDR3 contains 13 residues. V shed 1 base and J shed 5 bases, with 8 bases lying between them. The germline V gene encodes CDR1 SGHAT and CDR2 FQNNGV. The CDR3 region has the DNA TGTGCCAGCAGCTTAGCCGCCGGGGAGACCCAGTACTTC. This codes for CASSLAAGETQYF.

This clonotype was observed at least ten times. The gene calls are TRBV14 and TRBJ2-3, with D perhaps given as TRBD1 or TRBD2 (5 bases each). The CDR3 has 11 amino acids. Trimming took 7 bases from V and 4 from J, leaving 6 bases between them. The germline V gene encodes CDR1 SGHDN and CDR2 FVKESK. The CDR3, as DNA: TGTGCCAGCATGGGGGCAGATACGCAGTATTTT. It encodes CASMGADTQYF.

This clonotype has at least ten counts. This sequence joins TRBV20-1 and TRBJ2-1; D may correspond to TRBD1 or TRBD2 (5 bases each). Trimming left V 3 bases short and J 5 bases short, with 20 bases between. CDR1 DFQATT and CDR2 SNEGSKA come from the germline V gene (reference sequence). The length of the CDR3 is 16 residues. The CDR3 region has the DNA TGCAGTGCTAGGCAGGGAGTACTGTTGCGCGACAATGAGCAGTTCTTC. This translates into CSARQGVLLRDNEQFF.

V is TRBV5-1 and J is TRBJ2-2; no clear D. Trimming pared 9 bases from V and 1 base from J, leaving 7 bases between. Germline CDR1 reads SGHRS; CDR2 reads YFSETQ. The CDR3 covers 12 residues. Here the CDR3 reads CAISGNTGELFF. CDR3 sequence (DNA): TGCGCCATCTCTGGGAACACCGGGGAGCTGTTTTTT.

This clonotype was picked up many times. Germline is not matched at one junction end, which may reflect a read error. The V gene is TRBV15, the J gene TRBJ2-7, with D uncertain. CDR3 length: 14 amino acids. The germline V gene has CDR1 LNHNV and CDR2 YYDKDF (reference sequence). CDR3 residues: CVTSRDLGQLEQYF. The CDR3 nucleotides read TGTGTCACCAGCAGAGATCTTGGTCAACTCGAGCAGTACTTC.

Details on this clonotype: A much larger clone is a single base away; this may be a read error. Here the CDR3 omits its conserved ending phenylalanine or tryptophan, so a read error is the likely source. This chain links TRBV29-1 with TRBJ1-2; D may be TRBD1 (5 bases). The CDR3 has 12 amino acids. Germline CDR1 reads SQVTM; CDR2 reads ANQGSEA. Trimming pared 4 bases from V and 4 bases from J, leaving 10 bases between. In nucleotides, the CDR3 is TGCAGCGTTGCCAGGGAGGGCTATGGCTACACCCTC. It yields the protein CSVAREGYGYTL.

This clonotype was found many times. The genes are TRBV19 and TRBJ2-1, with TRBD2 identical over 10 bases. The CDR3 is made up of 16 amino acids. The germline V gene encodes CDR1 LNHDA and CDR2 SQIVND (reference sequence). V dropped 7 bases and J dropped 4; count of bases not matched to a gene: 10. CDR3 bases: TGTGCCAGTAACTCCCCTAGCGGGGGAAGTTACAATGAGCAGTTCTTC. Encoded protein: CASNSPSGGSYNEQFF.